This T cell receptor beta chain was recorded in a study of blood T cells in healthy people across ages. Alongside a J-beta primer mix, a sample-barcoded 5' primer served in a second PCR lasting about 6 to 12 cycles. Per sample, CDR3-containing paired-end reads numbered at least 2.5 million. In TCRdb, the 5' RACE reads were re-called with MiXCR into one record per CDR3 protein. Among about 1.6 million distinct CDR3 sequences listed, 30% to 35% were seen once. About 10 milliliters of peripheral blood were drawn from each donor into EDTA-treated tubes. The CDR3 totals 15 residues. Germline assignment: CDR1 DFQATT and CDR2 SNEGSKA (reference sequence). V was trimmed by 5 bases and J by 6 bases, leaving 17 bases between them. This clonotype was seen a handful of times.

The chain carries TRBV20-1 and TRBJ1-6; D not certain. This TCR was sampled from a woman under 40 in good health. Sequenced sample: blood. CDR3 loop: CSAARRGRGNSPLHF. CDR3 coding DNA: TGCAGTGCTGCCCGGAGAGGGCGAGGTAATTCACCCCTCCACTTT.